The clone carrying this T cell receptor (beta chain) was recorded once. What it recognizes is unknown. Data came from immunoSEQ multiplex PCR; TCRdb stores just in-frame clones and leaves some out. This table holds about 38,000 clones, roughly 80% found once. The data belong to a study of PD-1 blockade in mismatch repair-deficient tumors. Overall study context: Enrolled about 2012-2016, patients had progressing, pretreated mismatch repair-deficient cancers of over nine types. The study's findings and limits: Tumor-resident clones, often absent from pretreatment blood, expanded after pembrolizumab and then contracted.

V dropped 7 bases and J dropped 4 bases, with 13 bases sitting between them. CDR3 length: 13 amino acids. CDR1 is MNHNS and CDR2 is SASEGT in the germline V gene. The V and J genes are TRBV6-1 and TRBJ1-2, with D possibly matching TRBD1 (6 bases). The input for sequencing was peripheral blood, taken 4 weeks after starting pembrolizumab. The clonotype comes from an adult with mismatch repair-deficient cancer. In nucleotides, the CDR3 is TGTGCCAGCACCCGGGACACCACCTATGGCTACACCTTC. Amino acid sequence: CASTRDTTYGYTF.